This is a list of T cell receptor beta chains from one sample in a study of regulatory T cells in long-lasting Graves disease. Via MiXCR, TCRdb re-called the multiplex PCR reads, giving one row per CDR3 protein. The repertoire holds roughly 500,000 distinct CDR3 sequences, with 20% to 25% as singletons. The sample here was peripheral blood mononuclear cells (PBMCs), taken when the disease was refractory, from a patient treated with antithyroid drugs. Receptor source: a female donor with Graves disease. Each CDR3 is given with its conserved first and last residue. The D gene is left open where the match is weak. The size field is filled for only some rows; it gives once, few, many or a size class.

size: many
D: .
V: TRBV30
J: TRBJ2-7
CDR3: CAWSERLTRVYEQYF
DNA: TGTGCCTGGAGTGAGAGGCTGACTAGGGTCTACGAGCAGTACTTC

size: .
D: .
V: TRBV7-2
J: TRBJ2-5
CDR3: CASRAWDWTIEQSF
DNA: TGTGCCAGCAGGGCCTGGGACTGGACCATTGAGCAGTCCTTC

size: .
D: .
V: TRBV24-1
J: TRBJ1-1
CDR3: CATSDFTGTEAFF
DNA: TGTGCCACCAGTGATTTCACAGGCACTGAAGCTTTCTTT

size: .
D: TRBD2
V: TRBV7-9
J: TRBJ2-7
CDR3: CASSPKREGLEQYF
DNA: TGTGCCAGCTCACCCAAGCGGGAGGGCCTCGAGCAGTACTTC

size: many
D: .
V: TRBV13
J: TRBJ2-7
CDR3: CASSQSGSREQYF
DNA: TGTGCCAGCAGCCAAAGTGGGAGTAGGGAGCAGTACTTC

size: many
D: TRBD1
V: TRBV6-1
J: TRBJ2-7
CDR3: CASTDRATYEQYF
DNA: TGTGCCAGCACGGACAGGGCAACTTACGAGCAGTACTTC

size: many
D: TRBD2
V: TRBV20-1
J: TRBJ2-5
CDR3: CSASLAGVQETQYF
DNA: TGCAGTGCTTCCTTAGCGGGGGTCCAAGAGACCCAGTACTTC

size: .
D: .
V: TRBV30
J: TRBJ2-7
CDR3: CAWSPPDGGYEQYF
DNA: TGTGCCTGGAGTCCTCCGGACGGGGGCTACGAGCAGTACTTC

size: many
D: .
V: TRBV10-3
J: TRBJ2-7
CDR3: CASTWDLGGYEQYF
DNA: TGTGCCTCAACATGGGACCTAGGTGGCTACGAGCAGTACTTC

size: many
D: .
V: TRBV12-3/TRBV12-4
J: TRBJ1-5
CDR3: CASSWTVGAEDQPQHF
DNA: TGTGCCAGCAGCTGGACCGTGGGGGCAGAAGATCAGCCCCAGCATTTT

size: .
D: .
V: TRBV12-3/TRBV12-4
J: TRBJ2-6
CDR3: CASRLAGSGANVLTF
DNA: TGTGCCAGCAGACTCGCGGGTTCTGGGGCCAACGTCCTGACTTTC

size: many
D: .
V: TRBV6-1
J: TRBJ1-6
CDR3: CASRSGDGGSPLHF
DNA: TGTGCCAGCAGGTCAGGGGATGGGGGTTCACCCCTCCACTTT

size: .
D: TRBD1
V: TRBV19
J: TRBJ1-2
CDR3: CASSHDRVYGYTF
DNA: TGTGCCAGTAGTCACGACAGGGTCTATGGCTACACCTTC

size: .
D: TRBD2
V: TRBV28
J: TRBJ2-1
CDR3: CASRLAGGVYEQFF
DNA: TGTGCCAGCAGATTAGCGGGAGGTGTTTATGAGCAGTTCTTC

size: .
D: .
V: TRBV27
J: TRBJ2-3
CDR3: CASRNRPGLSTDTQYF
DNA: TGTGCCAGCAGGAACCGACCGGGCCTTTCCACAGATACGCAGTATTTT

size: .
D: .
V: TRBV7-9
J: TRBJ2-7
CDR3: CASSLGVGASYEQYF
DNA: TGTGCCAGCAGCTTAGGAGTAGGGGCCTCCTACGAGCAGTACTTC

size: many
D: .
V: TRBV2
J: TRBJ2-2
CDR3: CASSERPTAGELFF
DNA: TGTGCCAGCAGTGAACGACCGACCGCCGGGGAGCTGTTTTTT

size: .
D: .
V: TRBV9
J: TRBJ2-7
CDR3: CASSRAIVGEQYF
DNA: TGTGCCAGCAGCCGGGCCATCGTAGGGGAGCAGTACTTC

size: few
D: .
V: TRBV7-2
J: TRBJ2-7
CDR3: CASSSLPGPYEQYF
DNA: TGTGCCAGCAGCTCTCTCCCTGGCCCCTACGAGCAGTACTTC

size: many
D: .
V: TRBV29-1
J: TRBJ2-5
CDR3: CSVGIGETQYF
DNA: TGCAGCGTCGGTATAGGGGAGACCCAGTACTTC

size: few
D: TRBD2
V: TRBV5-1
J: TRBJ2-7
CDR3: CASRLAGEDEQYF
DNA: TGCGCCAGCAGACTAGCGGGAGAGGACGAGCAGTACTTC

size: .
D: .
V: TRBV29-1
J: TRBJ2-7
CDR3: CSARDTGYEQYF
DNA: TGCAGCGCCCGGGACACAGGGTACGAGCAGTACTTC

size: .
D: .
V: TRBV6-5
J: TRBJ2-1
CDR3: CASSWETPDNEQFF
DNA: TGTGCCAGCAGTTGGGAAACCCCGGACAATGAGCAGTTCTTC

size: .
D: .
V: TRBV6-1
J: TRBJ1-1
CDR3: CASSIRAHFEGEAFF
DNA: TGTGCCAGCAGTATCCGGGCCCATTTTGAGGGTGAAGCTTTCTTT

size: many
D: .
V: TRBV28
J: TRBJ2-1
CDR3: CASSLPGAAYNEQFF
DNA: TGTGCCAGCAGTTTACCCGGGGCGGCCTACAATGAGCAGTTCTTC

size: once
D: .
V: TRBV30
J: TRBJ1-3
CDR3: CAWSVRDLEGYTIYF
DNA: TGTGCCTGGAGTGTACGGGACCTGGAGGGGTACACCATATATTTT

size: .
D: TRBD2
V: TRBV6-1
J: TRBJ2-7
CDR3: CASGTSGIRAYEQYF
DNA: TGTGCCAGCGGGACTAGCGGGATTAGAGCCTACGAGCAGTACTTC

size: many
D: TRBD1
V: TRBV28
J: TRBJ2-5
CDR3: CASSKDRGREETQYF
DNA: TGTGCCAGCAGTAAGGACAGGGGTCGAGAGGAGACCCAGTACTTC

size: .
D: TRBD2
V: TRBV7-9
J: TRBJ2-1
CDR3: CASSFRLAGYNEQFF
DNA: TGTGCCAGCAGCTTTAGACTAGCGGGGTACAATGAGCAGTTCTTC

size: few
D: .
V: TRBV5-1
J: TRBJ1-2
CDR3: CASSSTGRDLGGYTF
DNA: TGCGCCAGCAGCTCTACAGGAAGGGACTTGGGTGGCTACACCTTC

size: .
D: .
V: TRBV6-1
J: TRBJ2-4
CDR3: CASGSRGGDLAKNIQYF
DNA: TGTGCCAGCGGATCGCGGGGCGGGGACTTAGCCAAAAACATTCAGTACTTC